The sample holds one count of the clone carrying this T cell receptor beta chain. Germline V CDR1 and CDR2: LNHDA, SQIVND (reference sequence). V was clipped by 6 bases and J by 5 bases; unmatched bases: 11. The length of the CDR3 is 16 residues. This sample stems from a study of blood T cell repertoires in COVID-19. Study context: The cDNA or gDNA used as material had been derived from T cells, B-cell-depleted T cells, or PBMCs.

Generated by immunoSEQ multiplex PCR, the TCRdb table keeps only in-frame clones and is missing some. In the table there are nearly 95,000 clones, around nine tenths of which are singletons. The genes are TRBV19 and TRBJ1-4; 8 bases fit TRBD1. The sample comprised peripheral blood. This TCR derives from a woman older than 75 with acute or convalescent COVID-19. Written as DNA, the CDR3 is TGTGCCAGTAGGGGGACAGGTCAGAAGAAAAATGAAAAACTGTTTTTT. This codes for CASRGTGQKKNEKLFF.